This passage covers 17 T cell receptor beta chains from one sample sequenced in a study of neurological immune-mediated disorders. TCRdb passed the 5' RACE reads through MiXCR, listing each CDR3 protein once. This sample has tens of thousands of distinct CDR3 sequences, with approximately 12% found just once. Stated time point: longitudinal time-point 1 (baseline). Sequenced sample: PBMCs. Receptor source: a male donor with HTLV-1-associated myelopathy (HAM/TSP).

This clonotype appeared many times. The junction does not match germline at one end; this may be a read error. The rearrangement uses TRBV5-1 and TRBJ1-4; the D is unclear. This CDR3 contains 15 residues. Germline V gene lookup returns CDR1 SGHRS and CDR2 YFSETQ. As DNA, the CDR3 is TGCGCCAGCAGTTTGGGCGGTGCCGGGAATGAAAAACTGTTTTTT. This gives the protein CASSLGGAGNEKLFF.

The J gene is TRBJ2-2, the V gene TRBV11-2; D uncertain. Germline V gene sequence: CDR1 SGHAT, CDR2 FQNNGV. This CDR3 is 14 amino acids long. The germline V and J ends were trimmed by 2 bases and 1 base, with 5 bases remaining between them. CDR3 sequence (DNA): TGTGCCAGCAGCTTATGGCAGAACACCGGGGAGCTGTTTTTT. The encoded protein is CASSLWQNTGELFF.

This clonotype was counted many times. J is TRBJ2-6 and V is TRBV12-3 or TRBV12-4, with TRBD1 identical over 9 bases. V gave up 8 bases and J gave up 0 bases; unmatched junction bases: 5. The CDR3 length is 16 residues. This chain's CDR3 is CASRDRASSGANVLTF. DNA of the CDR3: TGTGCCAGCCGGGACAGGGCCTCCTCTGGGGCCAACGTCCTGACTTTC.

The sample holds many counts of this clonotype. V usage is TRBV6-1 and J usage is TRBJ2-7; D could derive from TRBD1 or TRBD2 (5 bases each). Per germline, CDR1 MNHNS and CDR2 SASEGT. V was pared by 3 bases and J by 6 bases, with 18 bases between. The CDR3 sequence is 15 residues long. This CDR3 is CASSDGTGGDLEQYF. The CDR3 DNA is TGTGCCAGCAGTGATGGAACAGGAGGAGACCTCGAGCAGTACTTC.

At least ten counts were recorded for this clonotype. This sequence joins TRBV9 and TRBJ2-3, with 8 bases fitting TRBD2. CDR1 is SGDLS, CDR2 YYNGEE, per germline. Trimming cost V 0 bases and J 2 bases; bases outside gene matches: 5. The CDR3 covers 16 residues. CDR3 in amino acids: CASSVVGGGTTDTQYF. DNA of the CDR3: TGTGCCAGCAGCGTAGTCGGGGGGGGAACCACAGATACGCAGTATTTT.

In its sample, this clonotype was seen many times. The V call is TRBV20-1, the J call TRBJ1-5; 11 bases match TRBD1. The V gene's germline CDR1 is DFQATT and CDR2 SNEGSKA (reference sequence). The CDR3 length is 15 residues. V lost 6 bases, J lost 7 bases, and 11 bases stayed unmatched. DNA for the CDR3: TGCAGTGCGAAAACCCGGGACAGGGGGAGACAGCCCCAGCATTTT. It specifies CSAKTRDRGRQPQHF.

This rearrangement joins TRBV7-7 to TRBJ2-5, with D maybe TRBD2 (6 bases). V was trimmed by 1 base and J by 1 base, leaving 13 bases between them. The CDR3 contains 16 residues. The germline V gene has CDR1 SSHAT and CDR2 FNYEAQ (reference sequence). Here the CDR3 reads CASSLGGVVAQETQYF. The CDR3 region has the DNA TGTGCCAGCAGCTTAGGGGGGGTGGTGGCCCAAGAGACCCAGTACTTC.

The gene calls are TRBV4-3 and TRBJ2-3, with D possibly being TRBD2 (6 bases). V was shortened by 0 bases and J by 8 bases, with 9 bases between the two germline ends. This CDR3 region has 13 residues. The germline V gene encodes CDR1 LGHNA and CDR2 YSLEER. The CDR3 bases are TGCGCCAGCAGCCAAGATCGGCGGGGTACGCAGTATTTT. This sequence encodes CASSQDRRGTQYF.

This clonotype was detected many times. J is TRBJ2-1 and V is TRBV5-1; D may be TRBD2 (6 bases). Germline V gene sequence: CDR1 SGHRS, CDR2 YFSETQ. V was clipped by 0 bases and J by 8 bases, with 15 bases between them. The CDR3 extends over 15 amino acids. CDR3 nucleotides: TGCGCCAGCAGCTTGGGAGGCGGGGTAGGCGATGAGCAGTTCTTC. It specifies CASSLGGGVGDEQFF.

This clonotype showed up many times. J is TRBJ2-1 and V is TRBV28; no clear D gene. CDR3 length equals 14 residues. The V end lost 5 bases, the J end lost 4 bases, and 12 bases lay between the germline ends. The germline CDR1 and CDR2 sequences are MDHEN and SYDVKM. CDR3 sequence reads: CASSPLDLYNEQFF. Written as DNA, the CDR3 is TGTGCCAGCAGTCCCCTAGACTTATACAATGAGCAGTTCTTC.

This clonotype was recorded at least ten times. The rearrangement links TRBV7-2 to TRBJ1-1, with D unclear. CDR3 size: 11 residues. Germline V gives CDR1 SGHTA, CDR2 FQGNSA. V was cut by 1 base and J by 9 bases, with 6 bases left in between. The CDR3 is CASSLERQAFF. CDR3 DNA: TGTGCCAGCAGCTTAGAACGGCAAGCTTTCTTT.

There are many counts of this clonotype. The CDR3 bases are TGTGCCAGCAGTTACTCGGGACAGGGGGCCTACAATGAGCAGTTCTTC. As protein: CASSYSGQGAYNEQFF. V usage is TRBV6-2 or TRBV6-3 and J usage is TRBJ2-1, with 11 bases lining up with TRBD1. The germline V gene has CDR1 MNHEY and CDR2 SVGEGT. CDR3 size: 16 residues. V shed 0 bases, J shed 2 bases, and the junction held 0 bases outside the gene matches.

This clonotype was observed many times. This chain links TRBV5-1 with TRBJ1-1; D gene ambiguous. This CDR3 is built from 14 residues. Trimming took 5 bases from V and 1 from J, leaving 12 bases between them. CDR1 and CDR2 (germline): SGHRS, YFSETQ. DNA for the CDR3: TGCGCCAGCAGTTTTGGAGACGGGAACACTGAAGCTTTCTTT. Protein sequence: CASSFGDGNTEAFF.

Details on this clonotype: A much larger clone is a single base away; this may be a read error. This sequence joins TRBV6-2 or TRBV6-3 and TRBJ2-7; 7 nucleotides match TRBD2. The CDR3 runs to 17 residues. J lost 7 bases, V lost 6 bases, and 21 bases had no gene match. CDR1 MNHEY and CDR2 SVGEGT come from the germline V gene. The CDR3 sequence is CASSRNAPGLSGGEQYF. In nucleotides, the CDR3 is TGTGCCAGCAGCCGTAACGCCCCGGGACTATCTGGCGGGGAGCAGTACTTC.

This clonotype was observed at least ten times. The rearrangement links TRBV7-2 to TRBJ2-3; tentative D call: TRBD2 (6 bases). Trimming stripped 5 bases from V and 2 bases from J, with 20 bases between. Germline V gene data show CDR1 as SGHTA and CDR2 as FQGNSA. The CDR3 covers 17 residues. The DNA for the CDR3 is TGTGCCAGCAGCACGGCGCGAGAGGGACTCTTCACAGATACGCAGTATTTT. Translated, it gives CASSTAREGLFTDTQYF.

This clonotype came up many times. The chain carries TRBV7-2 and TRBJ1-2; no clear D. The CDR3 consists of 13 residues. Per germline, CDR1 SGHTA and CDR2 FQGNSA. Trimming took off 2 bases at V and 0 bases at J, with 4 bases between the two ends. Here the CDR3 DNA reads TGTGCCAGCAGCTTACAGCCTAACTATGGCTACACCTTC. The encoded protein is CASSLQPNYGYTF.

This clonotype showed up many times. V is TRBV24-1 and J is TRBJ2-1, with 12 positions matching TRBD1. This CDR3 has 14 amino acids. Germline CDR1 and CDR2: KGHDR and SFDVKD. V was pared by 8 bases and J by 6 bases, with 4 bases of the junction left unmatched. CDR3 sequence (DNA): TGTGCCACCACTACGGGACAGGGGGCCAATGAGCAGTTCTTC. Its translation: CATTTGQGANEQFF.